The 4 T cell receptor beta chains below were found in one sample sequenced in a study of blood T cell repertoires in COVID-19. The protocol was immunoSEQ multiplex PCR, while the TCRdb copy is restricted to in-frame clones and leaves out a portion. The sample lists about 160,000 clones, around four fifths occurring once. Input material: PBMCs or T cells enriched from blood (not recorded which). The receptors here all came from a woman aged 45-65 years who had recovered from COVID-19.

In this sample, this clone turned up a few times. This chain connects TRBV11-3 to TRBJ1-2; D might be TRBD1 (5 bases). The CDR3 is 14 amino acids. From germline, CDR1 is SGHNT and CDR2 YENEEA. Trimming removed 4 bases at V and 8 bases at J, with 17 bases between. The CDR3, as DNA: TGTGCCAGCAGCTGGTCGCAGGGAGGAGTGGGCTACACCTTC. Amino acids: CASSWSQGGVGYTF.

J is TRBJ2-1 and V is TRBV11-2; 7 bases map to TRBD2. The germline gives CDR1 SGHAT, CDR2 FQNNGV. This CDR3 region has 16 residues. V dropped 1 base and J dropped 7; count of bases not matched to a gene: 10. The CDR3 here is CASSLGPSGSGNEQFF. In DNA, the CDR3 is TGTGCCAGCAGCTTAGGGCCTAGCGGCTCGGGGAATGAGCAGTTCTTC.

The chain carries TRBV6-5 and TRBJ1-2; the D gene is possibly TRBD1 (6 bases). V was pared by 6 bases and J by 7 bases, with 12 bases between. In germline, CDR1 is MNHEY, CDR2 SVGAGI. The CDR3 totals 12 residues. The CDR3 bases are TGTGCCAGCAGCACGACAGGTGGTGGCTACACCTTC. Protein sequence: CASSTTGGGYTF.

The V call is TRBV4-3, the J call TRBJ1-3; D ambiguous. CDR1 and CDR2 from the germline V gene are LGHNA and YSLEER. The CDR3 loop spans 13 amino acids. V shed 5 bases and J shed 4 bases, with 9 bases lying between them. In nucleotides, the CDR3 is TGCGCCAGCAGCTTGAGTAGAGGAAACACCATATATTTT. This sequence encodes CASSLSRGNTIYF.